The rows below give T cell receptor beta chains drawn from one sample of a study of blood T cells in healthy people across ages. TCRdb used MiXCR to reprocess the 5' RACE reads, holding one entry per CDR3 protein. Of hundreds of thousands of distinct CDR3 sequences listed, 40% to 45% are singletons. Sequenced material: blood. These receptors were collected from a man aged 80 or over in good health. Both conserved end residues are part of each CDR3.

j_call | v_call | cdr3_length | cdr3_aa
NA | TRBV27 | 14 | CASSLSGTSFEQYF
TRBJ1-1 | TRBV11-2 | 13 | CASSFSGYTEAFF
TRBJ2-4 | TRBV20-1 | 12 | CSATTEGWGQYF
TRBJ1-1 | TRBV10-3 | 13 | CAITRDRNTEAFF
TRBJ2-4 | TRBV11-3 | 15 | CASSSGTGGGGIQYF
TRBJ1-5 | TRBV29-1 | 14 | CSVGDTRGNQPQHF
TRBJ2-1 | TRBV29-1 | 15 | CSVAVASFSYNEQFF
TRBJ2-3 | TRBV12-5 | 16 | CASARGRPASTDTQYF
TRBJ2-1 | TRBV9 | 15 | CASSVRTSGGEGQFF
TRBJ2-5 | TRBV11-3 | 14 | CASSPGSRGVTQYF
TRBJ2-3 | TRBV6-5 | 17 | CASSYSGTGRPTDTQYF
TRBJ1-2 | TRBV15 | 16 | CATSRDPSNAPYGYTF
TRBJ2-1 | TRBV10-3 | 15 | CAISERTSGRPEQFF
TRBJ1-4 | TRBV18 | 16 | CASSKDRAATNEKLFF
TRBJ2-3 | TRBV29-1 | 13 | CSGGTVSTDTQYF
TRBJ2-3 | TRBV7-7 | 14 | CASSQGQGRDTQYF
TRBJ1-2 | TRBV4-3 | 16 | CASSQPGNQQRYGYTF
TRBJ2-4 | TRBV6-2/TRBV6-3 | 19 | CASSSRTSGGAQATNIQYF